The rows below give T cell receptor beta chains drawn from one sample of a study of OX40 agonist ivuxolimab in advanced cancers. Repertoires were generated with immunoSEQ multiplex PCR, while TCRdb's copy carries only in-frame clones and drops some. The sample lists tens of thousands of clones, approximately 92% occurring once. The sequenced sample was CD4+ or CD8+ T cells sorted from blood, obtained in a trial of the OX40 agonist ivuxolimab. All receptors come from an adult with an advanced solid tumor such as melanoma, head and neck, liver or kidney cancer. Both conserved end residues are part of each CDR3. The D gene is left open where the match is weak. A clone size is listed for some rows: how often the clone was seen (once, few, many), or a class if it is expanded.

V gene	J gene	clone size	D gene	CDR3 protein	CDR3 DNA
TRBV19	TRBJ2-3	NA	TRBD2	CASNSGKGTDTQYF	TGTGCCAGTAATAGCGGGAAGGGAACAGATACGCAGTATTTT
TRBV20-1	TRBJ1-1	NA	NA	CSAKVTGEAFF	TGCAGTGCTAAGGTTACAGGGGAAGCTTTCTTT
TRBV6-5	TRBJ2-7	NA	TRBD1	CASSVAGTGSYEQYF	TGTGCCAGCAGCGTCGCCGGGACAGGATCCTACGAGCAGTACTTC
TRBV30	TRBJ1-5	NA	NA	CAWSVPGRLNQPQHF	TGTGCCTGGAGTGTACCGGGCCGGCTAAATCAGCCCCAGCATTTT
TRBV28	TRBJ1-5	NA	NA	CASSLWTENQPQHF	TGTGCCAGCAGTTTATGGACAGAAAATCAGCCCCAGCATTTT
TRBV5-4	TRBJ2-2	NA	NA	CASSLALGNTGELFF	TGTGCCAGCAGCTTGGCACTAGGTAACACCGGGGAGCTGTTTTTT
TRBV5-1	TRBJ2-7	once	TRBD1	CASSGGQGAYEQYF	TGCGCCAGCAGCGGCGGACAGGGGGCCTACGAGCAGTACTTC
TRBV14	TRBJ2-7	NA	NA	CASSQDLFGEQYF	TGTGCCAGCAGCCAAGATCTTTTCGGAGAGCAGTACTTC
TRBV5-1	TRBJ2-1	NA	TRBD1	CASSFAGTGTYNEQFF	TGCGCCAGCAGCTTTGCCGGGACAGGGACCTACAATGAGCAGTTCTTC
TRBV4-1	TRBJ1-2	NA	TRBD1	CASSATGTGANGYTF	TGCGCCAGCAGCGCAACCGGGACAGGGGCGAATGGCTACACCTTC
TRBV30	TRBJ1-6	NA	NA	CAWSHRDTYSPLHF	TGTGCCTGGAGTCACCGGGACACCTATTCACCCCTCCACTTT
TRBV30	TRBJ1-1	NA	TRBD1	CAWSSGQGGTEAFF	TGTGCCTGGAGTTCGGGACAGGGAGGAACTGAAGCTTTCTTT